This T cell receptor (beta chain) appears in the sequencing data of a study of shared clonotypes between healthy human individuals. All donors qualified as healthy HIV-negative adults and had experienced no recent acute infections or vaccinations. It was across several immunoSEQ plates that each subset's genomic DNA was evenly split. Data came from immunoSEQ multiplex PCR; TCRdb stores just in-frame clones and leaves some out. The data contain roughly 520,000 clones, roughly 95% of them seen just once; the ten biggest clones take up 0.064%. Study-wide points: A generally larger estimated richness was seen in naive subsets than in memory subsets. Since donors were few, the genetic and exposure-history diversity represented was limited.

Comments on this clone: Antigen: not known. Other nucleotide sequences in the sample specify the same CDR3.

The V gene end was trimmed by 4 bases and the J gene end by 1 base; junction bases not matched to a gene: 0. The CDR3 length is 13 residues. The germline V gene has CDR1 MNHEY and CDR2 SMNVEV (reference sequence). The specimen sequenced was naive CD4+ T cells sorted from blood. As to subset: CD45RA+ positively selected. The gene calls are TRBV27 and TRBJ1-1; 7 bases map to TRBD1. The receptor comes from a woman in her 30s in good health. CDR3 coding DNA: TGTGCCAGCAGTTGGACAGGGAACACTGAAGCTTTCTTT. Translated: CASSWTGNTEAFF.